The rows below give T cell receptor beta chains drawn from one sample of a study of T cells in Graves' hyperthyroidism and ophthalmopathy. MiXCR, run by TCRdb on the multiplex PCR reads, gives a single entry per CDR3 protein. The sample has about half a million distinct CDR3 sequences, around a quarter seen once. The sequenced sample was blood. These receptors were collected from a woman younger than 45 with Graves' ophthalmopathy. Each CDR3 is given with its conserved first and last residue. The D gene is left open where the match is weak. A clone size is listed for some rows: how often the clone was seen (once, few, many), or a class if it is expanded.

j_gene | abundance | v_gene | d_gene | CDR3aa | CDR3nt
TRBJ2-7 | . | TRBV19 | . | CASSPGWNYEQYF | TGTGCCAGTAGCCCCGGGTGGAACTACGAGCAGTACTTC
TRBJ2-2 | . | TRBV19 | . | CACEGGSGELFF | TGTGCCTGCGAGGGGGGATCCGGGGAGCTGTTTTTT
TRBJ2-2 | many | TRBV7-8 | TRBD1 | CASSPTGVTGELFF | TGTGCCAGCAGCCCTACAGGGGTCACCGGGGAGCTGTTTTTT
TRBJ2-5 | many | TRBV19 | TRBD2 | CASSSSPRRGGQETQYF | TGTGCCAGTAGTAGCTCCCCCCGGCGGGGGGGCCAAGAGACCCAGTACTTC
TRBJ1-5 | . | TRBV6-1 | . | CSSSDFVSNQPQHF | TGTTCCAGCAGTGATTTCGTCTCCAATCAGCCCCAGCATTTT
TRBJ1-2 | many | TRBV11-2 | . | CASSLDAYGYTF | TGTGCCAGCAGCTTAGATGCCTATGGCTACACCTTC
TRBJ2-5 | . | TRBV11-1 | TRBD2 | CASQGTTKRGGFETQYF | TGTGCCAGCCAGGGAACTACTAAGCGGGGGGGCTTCGAGACCCAGTACTTC
TRBJ2-7 | . | TRBV6-1 | TRBD1 | CASRTARDRVYEQYF | TGTGCCAGCAGGACCGCGAGGGACAGGGTGTACGAGCAGTACTTC
TRBJ1-5 | . | TRBV6-2/TRBV6-3 | . | CASSHRSSNQPQHF | TGTGCCAGCAGCCATCGGAGTAGCAATCAGCCCCAGCATTTT
TRBJ1-1 | many | TRBV12-3/TRBV12-4 | . | CASSLNRGTEAFF | TGTGCCAGCAGCTTAAACCGGGGCACTGAAGCTTTCTTT
TRBJ1-1 | . | TRBV20-1 | . | CSANGLANTEAFF | TGCAGTGCTAACGGGTTGGCGAACACTGAAGCTTTCTTT
TRBJ2-7 | . | TRBV27 | TRBD2 | CASSLFGLAGSEQYF | TGTGCCAGCAGTTTATTCGGACTAGCGGGATCCGAGCAGTACTTC
TRBJ1-1 | many | TRBV29-1 | TRBD1 | CSVSGQEYTEAFF | TGCAGCGTCAGCGGACAGGAGTACACTGAAGCTTTCTTT
TRBJ1-1 | many | TRBV5-1 | . | CASSLEPNTEAFF | TGTGCCAGCAGTTTAGAGCCGAACACTGAAGCTTTCTTT
TRBJ1-2 | many | TRBV4-1 | . | CASSQAPPHYGYTF | TGCGCCAGCAGCCAAGCGCCCCCCCACTATGGCTACACCTTC
TRBJ1-1 | . | TRBV30 | . | CAWSGGLGTEAFF | TGTGCCTGGAGTGGAGGGTTGGGCACTGAAGCTTTCTTT
TRBJ1-5 | . | TRBV6-2/TRBV6-3 | . | CASSHPHQPQHF | TGTGCCAGCAGCCACCCGCATCAGCCCCAGCATTTT
TRBJ1-2 | many | TRBV30 | . | CAWGPRSNYGYTF | TGTGCCTGGGGACCCCGATCTAACTATGGCTACACCTTC
TRBJ1-2 | many | TRBV29-1 | . | CSVVSGSYGYTF | TGCAGCGTTGTTTCGGGCAGCTATGGCTACACCTTC
TRBJ1-2 | many | TRBV11-2 | TRBD1 | CASSQTGGLFNYGYTF | TGTGCCAGCAGCCAGACAGGGGGCCTATTTAACTATGGCTACACCTTC
TRBJ2-4 | . | TRBV27 | . | CASSLSSGWGNIKYF | TGTGCCAGCAGTTTATCTTCAGGGTGGGGAAACATTAAGTACTTC
TRBJ1-1 | many | TRBV19 | . | CASKGFGLNTEAFF | TGTGCCAGTAAAGGATTCGGATTGAACACTGAAGCTTTCTTT
TRBJ1-3 | few | TRBV4-2 | TRBD1 | CASSPGQGIGNTIYF | TGTGCCAGCAGCCCGGGACAGGGCATCGGAAACACCATATATTTT
TRBJ1-2 | . | TRBV20-1 | TRBD1 | CSARPMDRGASGYTF | TGCAGTGCCCGACCTATGGACAGGGGGGCGAGTGGCTACACCTTC
TRBJ2-5 | . | TRBV13 | TRBD2 | CASSPGLAGEVTQYF | TGTGCCAGCAGCCCCGGACTAGCGGGAGAGGTGACCCAGTACTTC
TRBJ1-5 | many | TRBV15 | TRBD1 | CATSRRQGLLEQPQHF | TGTGCCACCAGCAGACGACAGGGCTTGCTGGAGCAGCCCCAGCATTTT
TRBJ1-6 | few | TRBV19 | TRBD1 | CASSRDRGLSYNSPLHF | TGTGCCAGTAGCCGCGACAGGGGGCTGTCCTATAATTCGCCCCTCCACTTT
TRBJ1-2 | many | TRBV11-2 | . | CASRPEGVGYTF | TGTGCCAGCAGGCCGGAGGGGGTCGGCTACACCTTC
TRBJ1-1 | many | TRBV27 | TRBD1 | CASRLQGGNTEAFF | TGTGCCAGCAGGTTACAGGGGGGGAACACTGAAGCTTTCTTT
TRBJ1-1 | many | TRBV6-5 | . | CASSYSDSRPNTEAFF | TGTGCCAGCAGTTACTCGGACAGCCGCCCGAACACTGAAGCTTTCTTT
TRBJ2-5 | many | TRBV6-5 | . | CASSYRMRGFQETQYF | TGTGCCAGCAGTTATCGAATGCGGGGCTTCCAAGAGACCCAGTACTTC
TRBJ2-7 | few | TRBV28 | TRBD1 | CASSSTRRQGGEQYF | TGTGCCAGCAGTTCGACCCGGAGACAGGGTGGCGAGCAGTACTTC
TRBJ1-1 | . | TRBV20-1 | TRBD1 | CSASTGERYTEAFF | TGCAGTGCTAGTACAGGGGAGAGGTACACTGAAGCTTTCTTT
TRBJ2-5 | . | TRBV29-1 | TRBD1 | CSVARGRGETQYF | TGCAGCGTCGCGAGGGGGCGAGGAGAGACCCAGTACTTC
TRBJ2-5 | . | TRBV7-3 | TRBD2 | CASRRTSGRVGETQYF | TGTGCCAGCAGGAGGACTAGCGGGAGAGTCGGGGAGACCCAGTACTTC